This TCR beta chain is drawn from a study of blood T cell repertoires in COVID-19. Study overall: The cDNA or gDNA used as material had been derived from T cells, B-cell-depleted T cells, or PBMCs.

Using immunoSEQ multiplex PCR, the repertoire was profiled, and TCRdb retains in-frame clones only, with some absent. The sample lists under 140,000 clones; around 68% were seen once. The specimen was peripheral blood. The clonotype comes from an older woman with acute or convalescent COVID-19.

The CDR3 sequence is CATSGNSGGVETQYF. CDR3 nucleotide sequence: TGTGCCACCTCAGGGAATAGCGGTGGAGTAGAGACCCAGTACTTC. The chain is built from TRBV10-3 and TRBJ2-5; perhaps TRBD2 as D (6 bases). This CDR3 region has 15 residues. Trimming took 10 bases from V and 4 from J, leaving 22 bases between them. Germline CDR1 and CDR2: ENHRY and SYGVKD.